This T cell receptor beta chain was found in a study of T cells after yellow fever vaccination. Study at large: Preparation of fractions with low cell numbers was performed using SMART-Seq v4 Ultra Low Input. General observations from the study: Few clonotypes appeared in both CD4 and CD8 compartments.

The 5'RACE template-switching step produced TCR cDNA and added a universal primer site and UMIs. TCRdb redid the calling of the 5' RACE reads with MiXCR, one entry per CDR3 protein. The sample records approximately 510,000 distinct CDR3 sequences, 21% being singletons. As to this clonotype: Antigen unknown.

CDR1 is SNHLY and CDR2 is FYNNEI in the germline V gene. V was trimmed by 6 bases and J by 6 bases, leaving 20 bases between them. This CDR3 contains 15 residues. V gene TRBV2 combines with J gene TRBJ2-5; possibly TRBD2 for D (6 bases). The sequenced sample was PBMCs, obtained approximately 22 days after the first yellow fever vaccination. The sequence derives from a man younger than 35 who received the YFV17D yellow fever vaccine. The CDR3, as DNA: TGTGCCAGCAGCGAAACCTGGGGTAGCGGAAAGACCCAGTACTTC. This encodes CASSETWGSGKTQYF.